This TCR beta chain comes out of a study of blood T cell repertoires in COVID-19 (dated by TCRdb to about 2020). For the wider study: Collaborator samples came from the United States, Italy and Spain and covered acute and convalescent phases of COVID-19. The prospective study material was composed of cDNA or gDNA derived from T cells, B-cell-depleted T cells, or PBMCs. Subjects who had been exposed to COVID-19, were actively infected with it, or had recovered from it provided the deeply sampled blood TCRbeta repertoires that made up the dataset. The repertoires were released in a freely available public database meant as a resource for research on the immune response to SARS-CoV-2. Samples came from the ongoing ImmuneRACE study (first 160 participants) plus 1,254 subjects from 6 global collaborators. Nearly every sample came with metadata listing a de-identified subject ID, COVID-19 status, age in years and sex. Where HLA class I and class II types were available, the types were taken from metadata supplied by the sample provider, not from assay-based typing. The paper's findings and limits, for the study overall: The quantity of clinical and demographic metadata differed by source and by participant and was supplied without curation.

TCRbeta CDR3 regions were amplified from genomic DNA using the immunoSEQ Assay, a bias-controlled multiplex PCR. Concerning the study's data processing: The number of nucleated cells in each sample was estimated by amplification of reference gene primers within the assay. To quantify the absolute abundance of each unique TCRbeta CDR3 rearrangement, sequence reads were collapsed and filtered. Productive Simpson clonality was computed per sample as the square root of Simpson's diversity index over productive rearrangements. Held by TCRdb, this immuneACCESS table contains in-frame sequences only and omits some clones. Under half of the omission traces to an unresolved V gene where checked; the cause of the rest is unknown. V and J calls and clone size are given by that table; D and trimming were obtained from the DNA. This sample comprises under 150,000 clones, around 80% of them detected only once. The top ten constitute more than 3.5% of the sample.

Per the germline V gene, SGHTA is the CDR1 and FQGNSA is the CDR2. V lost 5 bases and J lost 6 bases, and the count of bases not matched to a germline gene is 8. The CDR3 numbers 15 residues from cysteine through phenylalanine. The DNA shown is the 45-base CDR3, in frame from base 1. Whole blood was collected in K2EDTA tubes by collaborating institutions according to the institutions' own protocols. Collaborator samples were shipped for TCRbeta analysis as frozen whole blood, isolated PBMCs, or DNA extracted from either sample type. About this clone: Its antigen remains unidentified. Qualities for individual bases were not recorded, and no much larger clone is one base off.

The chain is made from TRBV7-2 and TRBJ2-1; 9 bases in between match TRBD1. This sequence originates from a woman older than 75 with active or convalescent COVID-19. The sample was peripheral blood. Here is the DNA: TGTGCCAGCAGCCTAGAGGGACAGGGCTTCAATGAGCAGTTCTTC. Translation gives CASSLEGQGFNEQFF.